This passage covers 21 T cell receptor beta chains from one sample sequenced in a study of identical twins. TCRdb re-called the 5' RACE reads through MiXCR, storing one row per CDR3 protein. In the table there are just under 550,000 distinct CDR3 sequences, 12% to 15% of which are singletons. The data also belong to a second study, concerning yellow fever vaccine responses in identical twins.

Specimen: CD4+ T cells sorted from blood. These receptor sequences come from a woman under 30 in good health.

This clonotype has only a few counts. The chain employs TRBV12-3 or TRBV12-4 and TRBJ1-2; D perhaps matches TRBD1 (5 bases). Between the trimmed V and J ends, which lost 4 bases and 8 bases, there was a span of 20 bases. The CDR3 length is 15 residues. This CDR3 reads CASSSIRGGATGYTF. CDR3 coding DNA: TGTGCCAGCAGTTCCATAAGGGGTGGGGCGACCGGCTACACCTTC.

This clonotype was picked up one time. The rearrangement uses TRBV5-5 and TRBJ2-7; D gene ambiguous. There are 15 residues in the CDR3. With 0 bases removed from V and 3 bases from J, the gap between germline ends came to 13 bases. Germline-derived CDR1 and CDR2 are SGHKS and YYEKEE (reference sequence). The CDR3 region is CASSLANAVNYEQYV. CDR3 bases: TGTGCCAGCAGCTTGGCCAATGCTGTCAACTACGAGCAGTACGTC.

J is TRBJ2-2 and V is TRBV10-3, with D perhaps TRBD2 (6 bases). The CDR3 runs to 12 residues. From germline, CDR1 is ENHRY and CDR2 SYGVKD. Trimming cost V 10 bases and J 5 bases, with 11 bases left between them. CDR3 in amino acids: CATNGGTGELFF. DNA of the CDR3: TGTGCCACCAATGGAGGGACCGGGGAGCTGTTTTTT.

The genes are TRBV25-1 and TRBJ2-7; 8 bases align to TRBD2. Germline CDR1 reads MGHDK; CDR2 reads SYGVNS. J lost 5 bases, V lost 6 bases, and 12 bases had no gene match. This CDR3 is 15 amino acids long. CDR3 in amino acids: CASRSTRTSLDEQYF. The CDR3 DNA is TGTGCCAGCAGATCTACTCGGACTAGCCTGGACGAGCAGTACTTC.

The chain uses TRBV10-3 and TRBJ2-7; TRBD2 agrees at 13 bases. Germline assignment: CDR1 ENHRY and CDR2 SYGVKD. The trim removed 3 bases at V and 2 bases at J, leaving 4 bases unmatched. CDR3 size: 16 residues. This chain's CDR3 is CAISDSGLAGAYEQYF. The CDR3 bases are TGTGCCATCAGTGATTCAGGACTAGCGGGAGCCTACGAGCAGTACTTC.

The chain employs TRBV5-4 and TRBJ2-2; the match to TRBD1 covers 9 bases. CDR1 SGHNT and CDR2 YYREEE come from the germline V gene (reference sequence). The junction had 8 bases not matched to a gene; V was cut back by 3 bases and J by 5 bases. The CDR3 has 16 residues. CDR3 residues: CASSSSGTGFTGELFF. CDR3 nucleotides: TGTGCCAGCAGCTCGTCCGGGACAGGGTTTACCGGGGAGCTGTTTTTT.

This clonotype was observed a handful of times. The genes are TRBV7-9 and TRBJ2-7, with D hard to call. The V end was cut by 1 base, the J end by 3 bases, with 7 bases between. CDR1 and CDR2 from the germline V gene are SEHNR and FQNEAQ (reference sequence). The CDR3 extends over 13 amino acids. The CDR3 nucleotides read TGTGCCAGCAGCTTAGGGCACCTCTACGAGCAGTACTTC. Protein product: CASSLGHLYEQYF.

This clonotype was found a few times. The rearrangement uses TRBV28 and TRBJ2-5, with 7 bases that match TRBD2. The CDR3 covers 15 residues. V shed 2 bases and J 2 bases; nucleotides not matched to a gene: 5. Germline CDR1 MDHEN, CDR2 SYDVKM. CDR3 nucleotide sequence: TGTGCCAGCAGTTTAATTGCAGCGGGACAAGAGACCCAGTACTTC. Encoded protein: CASSLIAAGQETQYF.

This rearrangement joins TRBV10-2 to TRBJ1-5, with D maybe TRBD1 (5 bases). The germline V gene encodes CDR1 WSHSY and CDR2 SAAADI. Deletions cut 2 bases from V and 8 bases from J, with 19 bases between. The CDR3 extends over 16 amino acids. This CDR3 is CASSEGDGGGMEPQHF. The CDR3 region has the DNA TGCGCCAGCAGTGAGGGGGACGGCGGGGGAATGGAGCCCCAGCATTTT.

In this sample, this clonotype turned up a few times. The V call is TRBV5-5, the J call TRBJ1-5, with D uncertain. Trimming pared 3 bases from V and 6 bases from J, leaving 10 bases between. CDR1 is SGHKS and CDR2 is YYEKEE in the germline V gene (reference sequence). This CDR3 has 13 residues. In nucleotides, the CDR3 is TGTGCCAGCAGCTCGGAGGGAGCTCAGCCCCAGCATTTT. Its protein is CASSSEGAQPQHF.

In regard to this clonotype: This sequence may be a read error, since a much larger clone differs from it by one base. This chain connects TRBV28 to TRBJ2-4; no clear D. This CDR3 contains 16 residues. Germline V gene data show CDR1 as MDHEN and CDR2 as SYDVKM. V lost 6 bases to trimming and J lost 0 bases, with 15 bases between them. The CDR3 reads CASSPIEAVAKNIQYF. The DNA for the CDR3 is TGTGCCAGCAGCCCCATCGAGGCCGTAGCCAAAAACATTCAGTACTTC.

This clonotype was counted only a few times. The V gene is TRBV25-1, the J gene TRBJ2-5, with 10 bases fitting TRBD2. The CDR3 loop spans 18 amino acids. CDR1 is MGHDK, CDR2 SYGVNS, per germline. Germline trimming cut 5 bases from V and 1 base from J; bases unmatched to any gene: 13. CDR3 in amino acids: CASSPQIGLAETQETQYF. In DNA, the CDR3 is TGTGCCAGCAGTCCCCAGATTGGACTAGCGGAAACCCAAGAGACCCAGTACTTC.

This chain connects TRBV5-1 to TRBJ1-2, with D possibly matching TRBD1 (6 bases). This CDR3 comprises 14 residues. CDR1 is SGHRS and CDR2 is YFSETQ in the germline V gene. Trimming removed 1 base from V and 3 bases from J, with 10 bases in between. CDR3 sequence reads: CASSLTPGDYGYTF. CDR3 sequence (DNA): TGCGCCAGCAGCTTGACGCCAGGGGACTATGGCTACACCTTC.

This clonotype was counted only a few times. The rearrangement uses TRBV10-3 and TRBJ1-5, with a possible D match to TRBD1 (5 bases). Per the germline V gene, CDR1 is ENHRY and CDR2 is SYGVKD. The V end lost 4 bases, the J end lost 1 base, and 8 bases lay between the germline ends. CDR3 length: 14 amino acids. CDR3 nucleotides: TGTGCCATCAGTGGGGGGGACAGCAATCAGCCCCAGCATTTT. Its translation is CAISGGDSNQPQHF.

This clonotype was seen only a few times. The chain is built from TRBV12-3 or TRBV12-4 and TRBJ1-5; 7 bases line up with TRBD1. After removal of 0 bases from V and 1 base from J, the junction contained 0 bases not matched to a gene. The length of the CDR3 is 15 residues. DNA of the CDR3: TGTGCCAGCAGTTTAGCGGGACAGAGCAATCAGCCCCAGCATTTT. Translation gives CASSLAGQSNQPQHF.

This chain uses TRBV12-3 or TRBV12-4 with TRBJ1-2; no reliable D call. V lost 4 bases and J 0 bases, leaving 6 bases between the germline ends. The CDR3 sequence is 13 residues long. CDR3 in amino acids: CASSYGSNYGYTF. The CDR3 DNA sequence: TGTGCCAGCAGTTACGGATCTAACTATGGCTACACCTTC.

This clonotype has only a few counts. The chain joins TRBV6-4 to TRBJ2-3; TRBD1 or TRBD2 may be the D gene (7 bases each). V gave up 6 bases and J gave up 0 bases, with 16 bases separating them. This CDR3 is built from 16 residues. Germline V lookup: CDR1 MRHNA, CDR2 SNTAGT. The CDR3 coding sequence is TGTGCCAGCAGGAAGGGAGGGGGCATAAGCACAGATACGCAGTATTTT. This sequence encodes CASRKGGGISTDTQYF.

The chain uses TRBV6-1 and TRBJ1-1; unclear D gene. CDR1 is MNHNS and CDR2 is SASEGT in the germline V gene. Trimming left V 7 bases short and J 0 bases short, with 15 bases between. This CDR3 contains 15 residues. The CDR3 protein is CASTSNGNMNTEAFF. The DNA for the CDR3 is TGTGCCAGCACCTCTAATGGGAACATGAACACTGAAGCTTTCTTT.

The chain uses TRBV3-1 and TRBJ1-4; the D is unclear. Looked up from germline, CDR1 is LGHDT and CDR2 is YNNKEL (reference sequence). This CDR3 comprises 15 residues. Trimming shortened V by 2 bases and J by 8 bases, and 15 bases separated the two germline ends. In DNA form, the CDR3 reads TGTGCCAGCAGCCAATTCTCTTCCGGAGGGGAAAAACTGTTTTTT. This translates into CASSQFSSGGEKLFF.

The chain joins TRBV9 to TRBJ2-6; D unresolved. Germline V gives CDR1 SGDLS, CDR2 YYNGEE. The CDR3 covers 16 residues. V was cut by 4 bases and J by 0 bases, with 11 bases left in between. CDR3 in DNA: TGTGCCAGCAGCTCCCGGACGTCCTCTGGGGCCAACGTCCTGACTTTC. This sequence encodes CASSSRTSSGANVLTF. Looking up the rest from reference TRBV9 and TRBJ2-6 gives the full variable domain: DSGVTQTPKHLITATGQRVTLRCSPRSGDLSVYWYQQSLDQGLQFLIQYYNGEERAKGNILERFSAQQFPDLHSELNLSSLELGDSALYFCASSSRTSSGANVLTFGAGSRLTVL.

This clonotype has more than one count but fewer than ten. The V call is TRBV5-1, the J call TRBJ2-5; the D gene is possibly TRBD2 (6 bases). Trimming shortened V by 4 bases and J by 5 bases, and 12 bases separated the two germline ends. Germline V gives CDR1 SGHRS, CDR2 YFSETQ. This CDR3 has 13 residues. The CDR3, as DNA: TGCGCCAGCAGCCTCGGGACTGCGGAGACCCAGTACTTC. Translated: CASSLGTAETQYF.